Below are 10 T cell receptor beta chains sequenced from a single sample in a study of T cells in Graves' hyperthyroidism and ophthalmopathy. Amplification targeted TCR beta CDR3 regions from RNA transcripts. The TCR CDR3 was amplified in a first-round RT-PCR using the HTBI primer set. TCRdb itself ran the multiplex PCR reads through MiXCR, one entry per CDR3 protein. Here the sample spans 500,000 or so distinct CDR3 sequences, about 16% being singletons. Input material: blood. Every receptor here comes from a woman in her thirties with Graves' ophthalmopathy.

Points on this clonotype: Because it lacks the conserved phenylalanine or tryptophan at the end, this CDR3 is likely a read error. The genes are TRBV4-2 and TRBJ2-7; D not resolved. The CDR3 consists of 16 residues. Looked up from germline, CDR1 is LGHNA and CDR2 is YNFKEQ. V was pared by 4 bases and J by 1 base, with 17 bases between. CDR3 DNA: TGTGCCAGCAGCCCCCATTCAGGCGGAGAATCCTACGAGCAGTACATC. Translated, it gives CASSPHSGGESYEQYI.

Concerning this clonotype itself: This may be a read error: a much more frequent sequence differs by one nucleotide. The chain combines TRBV27 with TRBJ2-6, with D hard to call. This CDR3 has 13 residues. Germline CDR1 and CDR2: MNHEY and SMNVEV (reference sequence). Trimming stripped 5 bases from V and 0 bases from J, with 2 bases between. The CDR3 protein is CASSNSGANVLTF. The CDR3 DNA follows: TGTGCCAGCAGTAACTCTGGGGCCAACGTCCTGACTTTC.

This clonotype was counted ten times or more. The chain links TRBV9 to TRBJ2-1, with D tentatively TRBD1 (5 bases). V gave up 0 bases and J gave up 0 bases, with 7 bases separating them. CDR1 and CDR2 (germline): SGDLS, YYNGEE. There are 15 residues in the CDR3. CDR3 region: CASSVVQGSYNEQFF. CDR3 in DNA: TGTGCCAGCAGCGTAGTGCAGGGCTCCTACAATGAGCAGTTCTTC.

This clonotype appeared many times. The chain links TRBV7-9 to TRBJ2-7; a weak D match, TRBD2 (5 bases). This CDR3 region has 15 residues. V was trimmed by 4 bases and J by 0 bases, leaving 13 bases between them. Germline lookup yields CDR1 SEHNR and CDR2 FQNEAQ (reference sequence). The CDR3 DNA follows: TGTGCCAGCAGCTCGTGGACTTTAAGCTCCTACGAGCAGTACTTC. Translation gives CASSSWTLSSYEQYF.

This clonotype was counted ten times or more. This chain joins TRBV29-1 and TRBJ2-7, with D tentatively TRBD1 or TRBD2 (5 bases each). V lost 4 bases and J 0 bases, leaving 7 bases between the germline ends. The CDR3 extends over 12 amino acids. Germline V gives CDR1 SQVTM, CDR2 ANQGSEA. CDR3 nucleotides: TGCAGCGTTGGGGACGTCTCCTACGAGCAGTACTTC. Protein sequence: CSVGDVSYEQYF.

The rearrangement links TRBV12-3 or TRBV12-4 to TRBJ1-1; 8 positions match TRBD1. This CDR3 is 18 amino acids long. V shed 2 bases, J shed 10 bases, and the junction held 21 bases outside the gene matches. The CDR3 nucleotides are TGTGCCAGCAGTTTAAATAGTATGGGATCAGGGGGCGGTAAACGAGCTTTCTTT. It yields the protein CASSLNSMGSGGGKRAFF.

This clonotype was detected a few times. This chain joins TRBV20-1 and TRBJ1-4; D call uncertain. The V end lost 0 bases, the J end lost 5 bases, and 13 bases lay between the germline ends. The CDR3 runs 15 residues. Germline CDR1 and CDR2: DFQATT and SNEGSKA (reference sequence). CDR3 residues: CSARDQRRRNEKLFF. CDR3 DNA: TGCAGTGCTAGAGATCAGAGGCGCCGGAATGAAAAACTGTTTTTT.

This clonotype was seen many times. This rearrangement joins TRBV11-1 to TRBJ2-2; TRBD2 matches at 8 bases. The V gene's germline CDR1 is SGHAT and CDR2 FQDESV (reference sequence). V dropped 1 base and J dropped 3; count of bases not matched to a gene: 7. The CDR3 runs 17 residues. CDR3 protein: CASSLVGREDYTGELFF. CDR3 nucleotide sequence: TGTGCCAGCAGCTTAGTCGGGCGGGAGGACTACACCGGGGAGCTGTTTTTT. The complete variable domain, with remaining parts taken from reference TRBV11-1 and TRBJ2-2, reads EAEVAQSPRYKITEKSQAVAFWCDPISGHATLYWYRQILGQGPELLVQFQDESVVDDSQLPKDRFSAERLKGVDSTLKIQPAELGDSAMYLCASSLVGREDYTGELFFGEGSRLTVL.

This clonotype was recorded at least ten times. V usage is TRBV18 and J usage is TRBJ1-2, with D perhaps TRBD1 (5 bases). Per germline, CDR1 KGHSH and CDR2 LQKENI. The CDR3 totals 12 residues. V was clipped by 2 bases and J by 4 bases, with 5 bases between them. CDR3 sequence reads: CASSPGGYGYTF. The CDR3 coding sequence is TGTGCCAGCTCACCAGGGGGCTATGGCTACACCTTC.

The sample holds a few counts of this clonotype. The chain recombines TRBV15 with TRBJ2-1; D perhaps matches TRBD2 (6 bases). This CDR3 is 13 amino acids long. Trimming stripped 1 base from V and 12 bases from J, with 13 bases between. Germline V CDR1 and CDR2: LNHNV, YYDKDF (reference sequence). CDR3 nucleotide sequence: TGTGCCACCAGCAGAGTAGGGCTGGGAGGGCAGTTCTTC. This encodes CATSRVGLGGQFF.